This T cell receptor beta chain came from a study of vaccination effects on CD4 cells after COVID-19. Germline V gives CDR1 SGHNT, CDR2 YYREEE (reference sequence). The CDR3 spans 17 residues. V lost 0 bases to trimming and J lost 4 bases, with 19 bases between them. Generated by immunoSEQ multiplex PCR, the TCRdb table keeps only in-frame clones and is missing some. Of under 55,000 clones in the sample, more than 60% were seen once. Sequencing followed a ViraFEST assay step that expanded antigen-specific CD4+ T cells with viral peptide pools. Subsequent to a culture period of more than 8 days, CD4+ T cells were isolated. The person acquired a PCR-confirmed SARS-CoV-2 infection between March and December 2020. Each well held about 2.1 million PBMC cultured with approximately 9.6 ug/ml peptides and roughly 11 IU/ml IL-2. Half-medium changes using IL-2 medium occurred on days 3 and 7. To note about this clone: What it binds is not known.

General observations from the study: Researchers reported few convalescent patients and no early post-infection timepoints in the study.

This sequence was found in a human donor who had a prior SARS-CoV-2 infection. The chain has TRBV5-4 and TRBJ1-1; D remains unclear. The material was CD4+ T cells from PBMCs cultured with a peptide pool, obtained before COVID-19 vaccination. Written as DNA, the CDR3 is TGTGCCAGCAGCTTGGCCTGGGGTGAGGCTTACACCACTGAAGCTTTCTTT. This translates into CASSLAWGEAYTTEAFF. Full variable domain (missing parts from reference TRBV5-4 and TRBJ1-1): ETGVTQSPTHLIKTRGQQVTLRCSSQSGHNTVSWYQQALGQGPQFIFQYYREEENGRGNFPPRFSGLQFPNYSSELNVNALELDDSALYLCASSLAWGEAYTTEAFFGQGTRLTVV.